What follows are 14 T cell receptor beta chains derived from one specimen sequenced in a study of control samples from healthy donors and cancer patients. TCRdb keeps only in-frame clones here, not all; method: immunoSEQ multiplex PCR. Among tens of thousands of clones listed, 85% to 90% were seen once. The sequencing input was PBMCs. The receptors were gathered from a man aged 45 to 65 with head and neck cancer.

This sequence joins TRBV5-1 and TRBJ2-3; 8 nucleotides align to TRBD2. Trimming took 0 bases from V and 6 from J; bases not matched to a gene: 9. The length of the CDR3 is 16 residues. Germline V lookup: CDR1 SGHRS, CDR2 YFSETQ. The CDR3 DNA reads TGCGCCAGCAGCTTGGGAATGGCTAGCGGGTCGGATACGCAGTATTTT. Residues: CASSLGMASGSDTQYF.

The V call is TRBV6-5, the J call TRBJ1-2, with 8 bases that match TRBD1. The J segment lost 1 base and the V segment lost 2 bases, leaving 3 bases of the junction unmatched. CDR1 and CDR2 from the germline V gene are MNHEY and SVGAGI. CDR3 size: 15 residues. CDR3 nucleotide sequence: TGTGCCAGCAGTTACGGACAGGGTGGTAACTATGGCTACACCTTC. As protein: CASSYGQGGNYGYTF.

This sequence joins TRBV30 and TRBJ2-1; unclear D gene. Germline values: CDR1 GTSNPN, CDR2 SVGIG (reference sequence). There are 18 residues in the CDR3. Trimming took 2 bases from V and 1 from J, leaving 21 bases between them. CDR3 amino acids: CAWSPSIWTRVSYNEQFF. The CDR3 region has the DNA TGTGCCTGGAGTCCGTCTATTTGGACCCGGGTGTCCTACAATGAGCAGTTCTTC.

V and J are TRBV5-1 and TRBJ1-5, with D uncertain. CDR1 is SGHRS, CDR2 YFSETQ, per germline. V was cut by 0 bases and J by 3 bases, with 7 bases left in between. The CDR3 loop spans 14 amino acids. CDR3 sequence (DNA): TGCGCCAGCAGCTTGGGGGAACTCAATCAGCCCCAGCATTTT. It specifies CASSLGELNQPQHF.

The V and J genes are TRBV5-4 and TRBJ1-4, with D tentatively TRBD1 (6 bases). Germline V gene lookup returns CDR1 SGHNT and CDR2 YYREEE (reference sequence). The CDR3 is 13 residues long. Trimming took off 6 bases at V and 7 bases at J, with 13 bases between the two ends. In DNA form, the CDR3 reads TGTGCCAGCACCCGGGACAATGGTGAAAAACTGTTTTTT. It translates to CASTRDNGEKLFF.

The rearrangement joins TRBV5-4 to TRBJ2-5; D is ambiguous. CDR1 is SGHNT, CDR2 YYREEE, per germline (reference sequence). Trimming took 4 bases from V and 1 from J, leaving 8 bases between them. The CDR3 consists of 13 residues. The CDR3 DNA sequence: TGTGCCAGCAGCCGGACCCTCCAAGAGACCCAGTACTTC. Its translation: CASSRTLQETQYF.

This clone was seen more than once but under ten times. The chain couples TRBV28 to TRBJ1-5; possible D gene TRBD1, 6 bases. The CDR3 totals 13 residues. The germline V gene has CDR1 MDHEN and CDR2 SYDVKM. Deletions cut 2 bases from V and 4 bases from J, with 6 bases between. CDR3: CASSLGQNQPQHF. The CDR3, as DNA: TGTGCCAGCAGTTTAGGACAGAATCAGCCCCAGCATTTT.

The rearrangement links TRBV30 to TRBJ2-5; 12 bases map to TRBD2. This CDR3 is built from 15 residues. V shed 1 base, J shed 2 bases, and the junction held 2 bases outside the gene matches. From germline, CDR1 is GTSNPN and CDR2 SVGIG (reference sequence). The CDR3 loop is CAWSEGLAGQETQYF. For the CDR3, the DNA is TGTGCCTGGAGTGAAGGACTAGCGGGACAAGAGACCCAGTACTTC.

The chain recombines TRBV6-1 with TRBJ1-6; D unresolved. Trimming removed 2 bases from V and 5 bases from J, with 10 bases in between. The germline V gene encodes CDR1 MNHNS and CDR2 SASEGT. The CDR3 is 15 residues long. CDR3 bases: TGTGCCAGCAGTGAATGGCCAGCCAATAATTCACCCCTCCACTTT. Residues: CASSEWPANNSPLHF.

The gene calls are TRBV6-5 and TRBJ1-5; tentatively, D is TRBD1 (5 bases). CDR3 length: 12 amino acids. The ends were cut back, 7 bases at V and 7 bases at J, with 11 bases in the middle. CDR1 and CDR2 from the germline V gene are MNHEY and SVGAGI. CDR3 residues: CASTTGGQPQHF. CDR3 coding DNA: TGTGCCAGCACTACGGGGGGACAGCCCCAGCATTTT.

The chain recombines TRBV5-4 with TRBJ1-4; 8 bases are shared with TRBD1. V shed 4 bases, J shed 6 bases, and the junction held 5 bases outside the gene matches. CDR1 is SGHNT, CDR2 YYREEE, per germline (reference sequence). This CDR3 has 14 residues. The CDR3 here is CASSPGQGDEKLFF. CDR3 in DNA: TGTGCCAGCAGCCCCGGACAGGGTGATGAAAAACTGTTTTTT.

This chain joins TRBV7-2 and TRBJ2-7; D is ambiguous. V lost 5 bases and J lost 7, with 9 bases in between. CDR1 is SGHTA, CDR2 FQGNSA, per germline. CDR3 size: 11 residues. The CDR3 DNA sequence: TGTGCCAGCAGCCTCAGTAGTGAGCAGTACTTC. Its translation is CASSLSSEQYF.

This sequence joins TRBV5-1 and TRBJ1-6, with D maybe TRBD1 (6 bases). The CDR3 is 15 amino acids. V lost 0 bases and J 9 bases, leaving 13 bases between the germline ends. Germline V gene lookup returns CDR1 SGHRS and CDR2 YFSETQ. CDR3 sequence: CASSLVQGLGSPLHF. The DNA for the CDR3 is TGCGCCAGCAGCTTGGTTCAGGGGTTAGGTTCACCCCTCCACTTT.

The chain couples TRBV5-1 to TRBJ1-1; D might be TRBD1 (6 bases). The CDR3 is 14 residues long. The ends were cut back, 3 bases at V and 0 bases at J, with 9 bases in the middle. CDR1 and CDR2 from the germline V gene are SGHRS and YFSETQ. The CDR3: CASSSQGMNTEAFF. The CDR3 DNA reads TGCGCCAGCAGCTCACAGGGTATGAACACTGAAGCTTTCTTT.